This TCR beta chain was observed in a study of blood T cell repertoires in COVID-19. Germline CDR1 and CDR2: SGHTA and FQGNSA. The length of the CDR3 is 13 residues. V shed 5 bases and J shed 5 bases, with 12 bases lying between them. A Seattle source enrolled patients during active infection and followed them longitudinally. Original processing notes: By means of reference gene primer amplification, nucleated cell counts were estimated. Clones were sequenced by immunoSEQ multiplex PCR, and TCRdb holds only the in-frame ones, with some missing. D and trimming come from the DNA, and the V and J calls and clone size come from that table. The data contain approximately 260,000 clones, approximately 88% of them singletons.

Material for sequencing was peripheral blood. The V and J genes are TRBV7-2 and TRBJ1-2; no clear D gene. This sequence was found in a woman between 65 and 79 years old with COVID-19, enrolled during active disease. The CDR3 loop is CASSPGLSYGYTF. The CDR3 DNA reads as TGTGCCAGCAGCCCTGGACTGTCGTATGGCTACACCTTC.